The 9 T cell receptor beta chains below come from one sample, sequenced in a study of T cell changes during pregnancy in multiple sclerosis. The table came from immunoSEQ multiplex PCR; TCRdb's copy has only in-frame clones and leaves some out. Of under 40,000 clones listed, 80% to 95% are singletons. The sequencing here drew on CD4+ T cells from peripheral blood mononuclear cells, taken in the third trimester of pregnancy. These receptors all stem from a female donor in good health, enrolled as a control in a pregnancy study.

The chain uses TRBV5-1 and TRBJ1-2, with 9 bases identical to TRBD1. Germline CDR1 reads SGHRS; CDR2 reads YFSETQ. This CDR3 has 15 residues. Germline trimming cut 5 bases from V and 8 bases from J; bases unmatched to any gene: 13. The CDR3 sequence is CASRPTTGGAGGYTF. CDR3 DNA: TGCGCCAGCAGACCGACTACAGGGGGCGCTGGGGGCTACACCTTC.

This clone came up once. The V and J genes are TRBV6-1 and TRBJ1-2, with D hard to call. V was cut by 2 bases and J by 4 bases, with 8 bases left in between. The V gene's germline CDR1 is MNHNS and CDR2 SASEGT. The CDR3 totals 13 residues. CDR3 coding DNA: TGTGCCAGCAGTGAACCAGTTTCCTATGGCTACACCTTC. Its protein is CASSEPVSYGYTF.

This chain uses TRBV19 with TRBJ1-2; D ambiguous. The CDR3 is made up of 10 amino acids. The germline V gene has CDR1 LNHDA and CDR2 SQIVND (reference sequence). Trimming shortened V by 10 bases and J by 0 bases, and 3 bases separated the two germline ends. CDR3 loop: CANTNYGYTF. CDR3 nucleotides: TGTGCCAACACTAACTATGGCTACACCTTC. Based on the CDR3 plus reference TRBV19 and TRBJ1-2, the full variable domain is DGGITQSPKYLFRKEGQNVTLSCEQNLNHDAMYWYRQDPGQGLRLIYYSQIVNDFQKGDIAEGYSVSREKKESFPLTVTSAQKNPTAFYLCANTNYGYTFGSGTRLTVV.

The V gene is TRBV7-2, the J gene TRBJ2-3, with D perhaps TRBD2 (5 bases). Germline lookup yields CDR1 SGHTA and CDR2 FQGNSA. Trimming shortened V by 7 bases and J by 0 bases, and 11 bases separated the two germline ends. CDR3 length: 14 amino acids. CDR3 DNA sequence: TGTGCCAGCACCGCCGGAGGCAGCACAGATACGCAGTATTTT. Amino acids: CASTAGGSTDTQYF.

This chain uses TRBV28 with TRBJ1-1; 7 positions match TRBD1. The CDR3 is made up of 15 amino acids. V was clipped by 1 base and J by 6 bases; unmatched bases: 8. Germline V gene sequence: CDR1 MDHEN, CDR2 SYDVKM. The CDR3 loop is CASSLSMTGKAEAFF. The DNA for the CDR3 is TGTGCCAGCAGTTTATCCATGACAGGGAAGGCTGAAGCTTTCTTT.

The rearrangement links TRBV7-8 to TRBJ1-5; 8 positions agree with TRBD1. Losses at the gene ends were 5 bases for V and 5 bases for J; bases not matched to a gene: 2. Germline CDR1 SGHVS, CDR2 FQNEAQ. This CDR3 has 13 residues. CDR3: CASSPTGDQPQHF. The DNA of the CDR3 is TGTGCCAGCAGCCCGACAGGGGATCAGCCCCAGCATTTT. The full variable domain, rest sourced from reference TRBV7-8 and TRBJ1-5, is GAGVSQSPRYKVAKRGQDVALRCDPISGHVSLFWYQQALGQGPEFLTYFQNEAQLDKSGLPSDRFFAERPEGSVSTLKIQRTQQEDSAVYLCASSPTGDQPQHFGDGTRLSIL.

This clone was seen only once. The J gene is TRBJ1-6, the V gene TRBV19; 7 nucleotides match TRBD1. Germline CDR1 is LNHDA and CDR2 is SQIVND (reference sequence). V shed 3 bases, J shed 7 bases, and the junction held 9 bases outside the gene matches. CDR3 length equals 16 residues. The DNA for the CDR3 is TGTGCCAGTAGTATCCTAACAGGGGCTCCGAATTCACCCCTCCACTTT. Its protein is CASSILTGAPNSPLHF.

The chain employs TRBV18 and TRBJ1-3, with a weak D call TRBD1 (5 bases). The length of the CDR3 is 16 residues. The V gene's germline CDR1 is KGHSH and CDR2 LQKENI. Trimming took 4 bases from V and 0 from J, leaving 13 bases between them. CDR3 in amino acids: CASSLDGANSGNTIYF. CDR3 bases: TGTGCCAGCTCACTAGATGGGGCTAACTCTGGAAACACCATATATTTT.

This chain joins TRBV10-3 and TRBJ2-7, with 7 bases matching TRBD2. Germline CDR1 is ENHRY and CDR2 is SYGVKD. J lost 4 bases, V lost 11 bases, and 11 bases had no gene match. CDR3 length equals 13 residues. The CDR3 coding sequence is TGTGCCGTCCGGGACTACTCCGAATACGAGCAGTACTTC. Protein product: CAVRDYSEYEQYF.